The rows below give T cell receptor beta chains drawn from one sample of a study of T cell responses to AZD1222 COVID-19 vaccine. Some clones are missing from TCRdb's copy, which holds only in-frame ones; the method was immunoSEQ multiplex PCR. The sample comprises under 200,000 clones, roughly 94% of which are singletons, and about 0.64% rests with the top ten. This specimen was peripheral blood, taken on day 0 of AZD1222 vaccination. The source of these receptors is an adult in good health. Each CDR3 is given with its conserved first and last residue. A D gene is named only where the DNA matches it firmly. Expanded clones are given a class, and other clones once, few, many or no size at all.

j_gene,abundance,v_gene,d_gene,CDR3aa,CDR3nt
TRBJ1-2,.,TRBV2,.,CASSVAENYGYTF,TGTGCCAGCAGTGTAGCAGAAAACTATGGCTACACCTTC
TRBJ2-6,.,TRBV27,.,CASSLFLSWANVLTF,TGTGCCAGCAGTTTATTTCTATCCTGGGCCAACGTCCTGACTTTC
TRBJ2-1,.,TRBV5-1,TRBD2,CASSLGGGSFHNEQFF,TGCGCCAGCAGCTTGGGGGGCGGGAGCTTTCACAATGAGCAGTTCTTC
TRBJ2-7,.,TRBV28,.,CASTVPGGSYEQYF,TGTGCCAGCACCGTTCCAGGAGGCTCCTACGAGCAGTACTTC
TRBJ1-1,.,TRBV7-9,.,CASSNAWGATEAFF,TGTGCCAGCAGCAACGCTTGGGGGGCCACTGAAGCTTTCTTT
TRBJ2-2,.,TRBV7-9,.,CASSENTGELFF,TGTGCCAGCAGCGAGAACACCGGGGAGCTGTTTTTT
TRBJ2-3,.,TRBV21-1,.,CASSISGSMADTQYF,TGTGCCAGCAGCATTAGCGGGAGTATGGCAGATACGCAGTATTTT
TRBJ2-7,.,TRBV5-1,.,CASSPTRGLGGHNYEQYF,TGCGCCAGCAGCCCCACGCGGGGGTTAGGGGGACACAACTACGAGCAGTACTTC
TRBJ1-5,once,TRBV12-3/TRBV12-4,TRBD1,CASGQGRNQPQHF,TGTGCCAGCGGACAGGGACGCAATCAGCCCCAGCATTTT
TRBJ1-2,few,TRBV6-5,.,CASSHPGSNGYTF,TGTGCCAGCAGCCACCCGGGGAGCAATGGCTACACCTTC
TRBJ1-5,.,TRBV19,TRBD1,CASKRGTGEVYSNQPQHF,TGTGCCAGTAAGAGAGGGACAGGGGAGGTTTATAGCAATCAGCCCCAGCATTTT
TRBJ2-1,.,TRBV7-9,.,CASSFTPHGQFF,TGTGCCAGCAGCTTCACCCCGCATGGGCAGTTCTTC
TRBJ1-3,.,TRBV4-1,TRBD1,CASSQPTRDSGNTIYF,TGCGCCAGCAGCCAACCGACCCGGGACAGTGGAAACACCATATATTTT
TRBJ2-1,.,TRBV25-1,.,CASSERTSSSYNEQFF,TGTGCCAGCAGTGAACGGACATCGAGCTCCTACAATGAGCAGTTCTTC
TRBJ1-4,.,TRBV15,.,CATSREGRVNEKLFF,TGTGCCACCAGCAGAGAAGGCAGGGTAAATGAAAAACTGTTTTTT
TRBJ2-1,.,TRBV7-8,.,CASSFRDSRNEQFF,TGTGCCAGCAGCTTCCGAGACAGTCGCAATGAGCAGTTCTTC
TRBJ1-5,.,TRBV28,TRBD1,CASSFSDRERQPQHF,TGTGCCAGCAGTTTCTCCGACAGGGAACGACAGCCCCAGCATTTT
TRBJ1-1,.,TRBV2,.,CARPRGGTLAAFF,TGTGCCAGGCCCCGAGGGGGGACTTTGGCGGCTTTCTTT
TRBJ1-1,once,TRBV5-4,.,CASSSGGPGEAFF,TGTGCCAGCAGCTCCGGAGGGCCGGGTGAAGCTTTCTTT
TRBJ1-5,.,TRBV18,TRBD1,CASSPGTGNQPQHF,TGTGCCAGCTCACCAGGGACAGGGAATCAGCCCCAGCATTTT
TRBJ1-1,.,TRBV7-8,.,CASKRRGFSEAFF,TGTGCCAGTAAGCGTCGAGGGTTCTCTGAAGCTTTCTTT
TRBJ2-3,.,TRBV19,TRBD1,CASSPRTGRFIDTQYF,TGTGCCAGTAGCCCCAGGACAGGGCGGTTCATAGATACGCAGTATTTT
TRBJ1-1,.,TRBV19,.,CASSVGTGLNTEAFF,TGTGCCAGTAGTGTTGGAACAGGACTGAACACTGAAGCTTTCTTT
TRBJ1-2,few,TRBV27,.,CASSSFVSVYGGYTF,TGTGCCAGCAGCTCTTTCGTTTCGGTATACGGTGGCTACACCTTC
TRBJ1-1,.,TRBV19,.,CASSLQRSEAFF,TGTGCCAGTAGCCTACAGAGATCTGAAGCTTTCTTT
TRBJ2-7,.,TRBV7-9,TRBD2,CASSPGLAGVELYF,TGTGCCAGCAGCCCGGGACTAGCGGGAGTGGAGTTGTACTTC
TRBJ2-2,.,TRBV4-2,TRBD1,CASSQDPQGVTGELFF,TGTGCCAGCAGCCAAGATCCCCAGGGGGTAACCGGGGAGCTGTTTTTT
TRBJ2-7,once,TRBV12-3/TRBV12-4,TRBD2,CASSLGGSSQQYF,TGTGCCAGCAGTTTGGGCGGGAGCTCTCAGCAGTACTTC
TRBJ1-5,.,TRBV28,.,CASSSRSQHF,TGTGCCAGCAGTTCCCGCTCCCAGCATTTT
TRBJ2-7,.,TRBV7-8,.,CASSLALSDSRREQYF,TGTGCCAGCAGCTTAGCGCTCTCCGACAGTCGTCGCGAGCAGTACTTC
TRBJ2-1,.,TRBV7-9,TRBD2,CASSLVSGRKDEQFF,TGTGCCAGCAGCTTAGTCAGCGGGAGAAAAGATGAGCAGTTCTTC
TRBJ1-2,once,TRBV6-2/TRBV6-3,.,CASSYGHNYGYTF,TGTGCCAGCAGTTACGGGCATAACTATGGCTACACCTTC
TRBJ2-2,.,TRBV27,.,CASRGVGGELFF,TGTGCCAGCAGGGGGGTAGGCGGGGAGCTGTTTTTT
TRBJ1-2,.,TRBV28,.,CASSLGPRVGGYTF,TGTGCCAGCAGTTTAGGGCCCCGGGTGGGTGGCTACACCTTC
TRBJ2-7,.,TRBV20-1,TRBD2,CSASRGSGKEVSYEQYF,TGCAGTGCTAGTAGGGGTAGCGGGAAGGAGGTTTCCTACGAGCAGTACTTC
TRBJ1-2,few,TRBV30,TRBD1,CALMGQWQGVF,TGTGCCTTAATGGGGCAATGGCAGGGGGTTTTC
TRBJ1-2,.,TRBV5-1,TRBD1,CASSLEGASPYGYTF,TGCGCCAGCAGCTTGGAGGGGGCGAGTCCTTATGGCTACACCTTC
TRBJ1-6,.,TRBV5-4,.,CASSLVRARGGSPLHF,TGTGCCAGCAGCTTGGTACGGGCCCGGGGCGGCTCACCCCTCCACTTT